The source of this TCR beta chain is a study of cytomegalovirus exposure and HLA in healthy donors. Study in general: About 85 million unique TCRs from HLA-typed donors were held in an early release of data. Notes on the study in general: Rarity characterized most TCR sequences, yet some public TCRs appeared in many donors. TCR beta sequences reportedly predicted the HLA-A and HLA-B alleles of most subjects accurately.

Donors counted as nominally healthy when sampled, yet unrecorded immune exposures were likely. PCR was performed using 60 Vbeta and 13 Jbeta primers. Clones were read by immunoSEQ multiplex PCR, and TCRdb kept only the in-frame ones, dropping some. Counted here are about 140,000 clones, under 70% occurring once; the ten biggest clones make up around 6.3%. Comment on this clone: No antigen is known for it.

Looked up from germline, CDR1 is SGHVS and CDR2 is FQNEAQ. The CDR3 sequence is 11 residues long. V was clipped by 5 bases and J by 3 bases, with 5 bases between them. The TCR comes from a woman aged 60-75 years in good health and CMV-seronegative. The chain joins TRBV7-8 to TRBJ2-7; D is uncertain. Material for sequencing was PBMCs. CDR3 bases: TGTGCCAGCAGCCCAGGCTACGAGCAGTACTTC. Translation gives CASSPGYEQYF.